The entry below gives a single TCR beta chain sequence along with its context. Its specificity is unknown. With V trimmed by 7 bases and J by 8 bases, 8 bases remained unmatched. The CDR3 has 13 residues. Germline CDR1 is LGHNT and CDR2 is FRNRAP. The sample belongs to a study of cytomegalovirus exposure and HLA in healthy donors. Study in general: An earlier analysis identified more than 95 million unique TCR beta sequences in some 180 million T cells. Among approximately 400 genotyped donors, roughly 80% fell in the Caucasian-associated ancestry cluster.

Study observations and caveats: Accurate HLA-A and HLA-B prediction from TCR beta sequences was reported for most subjects. Analysis was carried out at a later point, and it linked a missense DCLRE1C variant to TCR beta V- and J-gene trimming.

Both 60 Vbeta primers and 13 Jbeta primers went into the PCR. Assay used: immunoSEQ multiplex PCR; TCRdb lists only in-frame clones, some missing. The profile shows about 150,000 clones, about three quarters of them singletons. The clonotype comes from a male donor in good health and CMV-seronegative. Material for sequencing was PBMCs. The chain joins TRBV12-5 to TRBJ2-1; TRBD1 matches 7 bases. CDR3 sequence: CASALDRADEQFF. CDR3 coding DNA: TGTGCTAGTGCCCTAGACAGGGCTGATGAGCAGTTCTTC.